The 17 T cell receptor beta chains below all came from one sample that was sequenced in a study of T-cell memory formation after mild COVID-19. Via MiXCR, TCRdb re-called the 5' RACE reads, giving one row per CDR3 protein. The sample lists about 250,000 distinct CDR3 sequences; approximately 15% were seen once. The sequencing input was PBMCs or a T cell subset sorted from them (not recorded which). The receptors were gathered from an adult woman who had mild COVID-19 (a few samples of this study predate the infection). Cell type and time point are not known.

The chain carries TRBV9 and TRBJ2-5, with no clear D. CDR3 length: 15 residues. V lost 0 bases and J lost 4, with 13 bases in between. Per the germline V gene, CDR1 is SGDLS and CDR2 is YYNGEE. CDR3 sequence: CASSVVGERGETQYF. CDR3 nucleotides: TGTGCCAGCAGCGTAGTAGGAGAACGTGGAGAGACCCAGTACTTC.

This clonotype was detected a few times. The chain recombines TRBV7-2 with TRBJ2-5; 11 bases agree with TRBD2. Per germline, CDR1 SGHTA and CDR2 FQGNSA. The CDR3 runs to 15 residues. The V segment lost 0 bases and the J segment 5 bases; nucleotides outside the gene matches: 2. The CDR3: CASSLATSGAETQYF. CDR3 DNA: TGTGCCAGCAGCTTAGCGACTAGCGGGGCTGAGACCCAGTACTTC.

The chain is built from TRBV12-3 or TRBV12-4 and TRBJ2-2, with 10 bases identical to TRBD1. The CDR3 spans 13 residues. J was trimmed by 4 bases and V by 9 bases; bases with no gene match: 2. The CDR3 reads CASGQGGTGELFF. As DNA, the CDR3 is TGTGCCAGTGGACAGGGGGGCACCGGGGAGCTGTTTTTT.

This clonotype was observed a handful of times. The chain couples TRBV7-9 to TRBJ1-4, with a possible D match to TRBD1 (5 bases). Deletions cut 1 base from V and 0 bases from J, with 18 bases between. The CDR3 is made up of 19 amino acids. Germline CDR1 is SEHNR and CDR2 is FQNEAQ (reference sequence). In DNA form, the CDR3 reads TGTGCCAGCAGCTTAGACCCTCAGGACACATGGGCAACTAATGAAAAACTGTTTTTT. Translating it yields CASSLDPQDTWATNEKLFF.

The rearrangement links TRBV5-1 to TRBJ2-7, with TRBD1 identical over 11 bases. The CDR3 contains 15 residues. Trimming cost V 4 bases and J 0 bases; bases outside gene matches: 3. Germline lookup yields CDR1 SGHRS and CDR2 YFSETQ. Here the CDR3 DNA reads TGCGCCAGCAGCACCGGGACAGGGGGCTCCTACGAGCAGTACTTC. Translated, it gives CASSTGTGGSYEQYF.

The chain recombines TRBV12-3 or TRBV12-4 with TRBJ2-4, with 12 bases aligning to TRBD2. The CDR3 runs to 16 residues. After removal of 7 bases from V and 0 bases from J, the junction contained 4 bases not matched to a gene. The CDR3 is CASTPGLAGAKNIQYF. CDR3 sequence (DNA): TGTGCCAGCACCCCGGGACTAGCGGGAGCCAAAAACATTCAGTACTTC.

The rearrangement links TRBV5-1 to TRBJ2-1; D is ambiguous. Trimming took 0 bases from V and 6 from J, leaving 22 bases between them. In germline, CDR1 is SGHRS, CDR2 YFSETQ. This CDR3 is built from 18 residues. The CDR3 nucleotides are TGCGCCAGCAGCTTGGAGCACTTATCCCGTTTTCCTCTCAATGAGCAGTTCTTC. Amino acids: CASSLEHLSRFPLNEQFF.

This chain joins TRBV24-1 and TRBJ1-5, with TRBD1 matching over 7 bases. V lost 4 bases, J lost 5 bases, and 10 bases stayed unmatched. Germline V gives CDR1 KGHDR, CDR2 SFDVKD. This CDR3 has 16 amino acids. The CDR3 loop is CATSDSDRLGHQPQHF. CDR3 DNA: TGTGCCACCAGTGACTCGGACAGGCTGGGACATCAGCCCCAGCATTTT.

This clonotype was seen a handful of times. The chain links TRBV9 to TRBJ2-1, with D perhaps TRBD1 (6 bases). The CDR3 totals 14 residues. V lost 2 bases to trimming and J lost 7 bases, with 13 bases between them. Germline V gene lookup returns CDR1 SGDLS and CDR2 YYNGEE. The CDR3 DNA reads TGTGCCAGCAGCGTGGGGGCAGGGTATAATGAGCAGTTCTTC. It translates to CASSVGAGYNEQFF.

This clonotype has more than one count but fewer than ten. The genes are TRBV18 and TRBJ1-2; TRBD1 matches at 7 bases. CDR3 length equals 15 residues. V lost 4 bases and J lost 4; bases outside the gene matches: 9. Germline V gene data show CDR1 as KGHSH and CDR2 as LQKENI. CDR3 in DNA: TGTGCCAGCTCACTAACAGGGGCCGCGGGCTATGGCTACACCTTC. Protein sequence: CASSLTGAAGYGYTF.

In its sample, this clonotype was seen many times. The chain is built from TRBV9 and TRBJ2-1, with 7 nucleotides matching TRBD2. V was clipped by 2 bases and J by 8 bases; unmatched bases: 7. The CDR3 totals 14 residues. Germline V gives CDR1 SGDLS, CDR2 YYNGEE. In DNA, the CDR3 is TGTGCCAGCAGCGTGGGCGGGAGTAACTATGAGCAGTTCTTC. The encoded protein is CASSVGGSNYEQFF. Complete variable domain (other parts from reference TRBV9 and TRBJ2-1): DSGVTQTPKHLITATGQRVTLRCSPRSGDLSVYWYQQSLDQGLQFLIQYYNGEERAKGNILERFSAQQFPDLHSELNLSSLELGDSALYFCASSVGGSNYEQFFGPGTRLTVL.

This clonotype was recorded only once. The J gene is TRBJ2-3, the V gene TRBV24-1, with TRBD1 as a possible D gene (6 bases). Trimming pared 1 base from V and 0 bases from J, leaving 13 bases between. CDR1 KGHDR and CDR2 SFDVKD come from the germline V gene. The CDR3 loop spans 17 amino acids. The CDR3 region is CATSDLQGGSSTDTQYF. DNA of the CDR3: TGTGCCACCAGTGATTTACAGGGCGGGTCTAGCACAGATACGCAGTATTTT.

V is TRBV25-1 and J is TRBJ2-3; D perhaps matches TRBD1 (5 bases). CDR1 MGHDK and CDR2 SYGVNS come from the germline V gene. There are 19 residues in the CDR3. V was clipped by 0 bases and J by 2 bases, with 21 bases between them. CDR3 residues: CASSEYLSRQGIFTDTQYF. CDR3 in DNA: TGTGCCAGCAGTGAATATTTGAGTAGGCAGGGAATATTCACAGATACGCAGTATTTT.

This clonotype was observed many times. The J gene is TRBJ2-5, the V gene TRBV5-1; D tentatively reads TRBD1 or TRBD2 (6 bases each). There are 14 residues in the CDR3. With 1 base removed from V and 5 bases from J, the gap between germline ends came to 12 bases. The germline V gene has CDR1 SGHRS and CDR2 YFSETQ. The CDR3 DNA reads TGCGCCAGCAGCTTGAACGGGGGCCCGGAGACCCAGTACTTC. This encodes CASSLNGGPETQYF.

This clonotype is medium-sized by share. The gene calls are TRBV7-9 and TRBJ2-1, with D tentatively TRBD1 (5 bases). The CDR3 has 14 residues. The germline CDR1 and CDR2 sequences are SEHNR and FQNEAQ (reference sequence). V was shortened by 5 bases and J by 9 bases, with 17 bases between the two germline ends. Here the CDR3 DNA reads TGTGCCAGCAGCCCAAGGGCAGGGAAGGGTGAGCAGTTCTTC. As protein: CASSPRAGKGEQFF.

A few counts support this clonotype. This chain links TRBV15 with TRBJ2-1; 10 bases are shared with TRBD2. Trimming took 4 bases from V and 3 from J; bases not matched to a gene: 0. There are 14 residues in the CDR3. From germline, CDR1 is LNHNV and CDR2 YYDKDF (reference sequence). Written as DNA, the CDR3 is TGTGCCACCAGCATAGCGGGAGGCTACAATGAGCAGTTCTTC. This sequence encodes CATSIAGGYNEQFF.

This clonotype was seen a handful of times. The rearrangement uses TRBV19 and TRBJ2-5; 10 bases fit TRBD2. CDR1 and CDR2 from the germline V gene are LNHDA and SQIVND (reference sequence). The CDR3 is 17 amino acids. After removal of 5 bases from V and 2 bases from J, the junction contained 11 bases not matched to a gene. CDR3 coding DNA: TGTGCCAGTAGTCCTGGGACTAGCGCAACTCTACAAGAGACCCAGTACTTC. Translating it yields CASSPGTSATLQETQYF.